This T cell receptor beta chain was profiled in a study of shared clonotypes between healthy human individuals (dated by TCRdb to about 2020). Concerning the study at large: Three men and a couple of women, aged 18 to 49 years, made up the cohort. For each donor, three plates each were used for CD4 naive and CD4 memory, two plates were used for CD8 naive, and one plate was used for CD8 memory. To estimate repertoire size and how much clonotypes are shared between individuals, the study performed deep sequencing of blood TCR repertoires from about five healthy adults. To increase sequencing depth and limit assay-specific biases, different laboratories used diverse techniques to prepare libraries and sequence TCR repertoires. Each donor's leukapheresis produced roughly between roughly 0.85 and 10 billion PBMCs. Study-wide findings and limitations: Higher generation probabilities were observed for clonotypes shared by all four sorted-subset donors than for non-shared clonotypes. Rarefaction of sorted-subset datasets indicated incomplete sequencing despite the large sequencing depth. When a handful of donors were compared, the shared fraction of clonotypes was about 5% for naive CD4, about 4% for naive CD8, more than 2% for memory CD4, and 0.35% to 0.5% for memory CD8. Pairwise subsampling led to the expectation that sequencing depth would affect the degree of clonotype sharing among donors. Because the study included a small number of donors, the genetic and exposure-history diversity represented was limited. Estimated clonotype richness was generally larger for naive than for memory subsets. Only blood was sampled, and tissue TCR repertoires likely differ from those in blood.

Using the deep immunoSEQ assay, TCR CDR3 regions were amplified from genomic DNA by multiplex PCR. Genomic DNA extracted from each cell subset was distributed evenly over all wells of several immunoSEQ 96-well plates, and each plate served as one replicate. For sorted subsets, each replicate PCR was loaded with about 0.2 ug genomic DNA, equivalent to some 31,000 T cell genomes. Purified libraries were quantified with a Qubit 3.0 fluorometer, sized on a Bioanalyzer 2100, and re-quantified with the KAPA Library Quantification kit. Each immunoSEQ 96-well plate was sequenced on its own single-read 150-cycle Illumina NextSeq 550 flow cell. The original methods were these. Because the immunoSEQ output included only junctional sequences and no quality scores, the filtering could not be the same as the filtering used for full-length reads. To assign V/J genes and CDR3, sequences were annotated using PyIR, a Python wrapper for IgBLAST v1.9, with IMGT germline references. Reads were removed for weak V/J assignments (E-value above 1e-6), missing CDR3, stop codons, out-of-frame junctions, or ambiguous translated residues. A V3J clonotype was defined by an identical inferred V gene, J gene, and CDR3 amino acid sequence. Percentage overlap between repertoires was calculated by dividing the number of shared unique clonotypes by the size of the smaller repertoire. Three approaches were used to assess repertoire richness: RTK rarefaction, the Chao1 estimator, and Recon v2.1 estimates of unobserved clonotypes. Generation probabilities were computed with OLGA for all TCRbeta clonotypes obtained by the gDNA method from several donors. What TCRdb holds here is the immuneACCESS table cut down to in-frame rearrangements. Part of the clones is not present; checked against another copy, under half of the missing clones reflect an unresolved V gene, and the others are unexplained. V and J calls and clone size are as listed in that table; D and trimming were resolved from the DNA. Recorded for this sample are 400,000 to 600,000 clones; more than 95% of them occurred a single time. The top ten clones comprise 0.055% to 0.075% of the sample.

The donors were healthy, HIV-negative adults who had no recently reported acute infections or vaccinations. All donors were Caucasian adults living in Nashville, Tennessee, USA. CD4+ T cells were enriched by magnetic negative selection; naive cells were then positively selected on CD45RA, and the negative fraction formed the memory subset. Blood was collected by leukapheresis, and PBMCs were isolated by Ficoll-Histopaque density gradient centrifugation and then cryopreserved in liquid nitrogen vapor phase. Analytical flow cytometry was used to check the purity and quantity of each magnetically sorted T cell population. Each sorted fraction had its genomic DNA isolated and then quantified by UV absorbance on a Nanodrop 2000c. The CDR3 goes from the cysteine to the phenylalanine over 17 residues. The entry retains the CDR3 DNA only, 51 bases that are in frame from base 1. Trimming takes 1 base from V and 3 bases from J, and the germline ends sit 18 bases apart. From the germline V gene, CDR1 is SGHNT and CDR2 is YENEEA.

With regard to this clone: The antigen it binds to is not known. No base-level quality is on record; no much larger clone is a single base apart.

Sequenced: naive CD4+ T cells sorted from blood. The cell subset or site tag for this specimen amounts to: CD45RA+ positively selected. The clonotype comes from a woman in her 30s in good health. The rearranged chain carries TRBV11-3 and TRBJ1-2; confidence is insufficient to name the D gene. The DNA sequence is given as TGTGCCAGCAGCTTAGTTCAGCCCCCCCCTCCATACTATGGCTACACCTTC. This sequence encodes CASSLVQPPPPYYGYTF.